Detailed here is one T cell receptor beta chain. Through a sample-barcoded 5' primer and a J-beta primer mix, a second PCR was run for about 6 to 11 cycles. MiXCR, run by TCRdb on the 5' RACE reads, gives a single entry per CDR3 protein. The sample lists hundreds of thousands of distinct CDR3 sequences, less than 35% seen once, with about 18% in the top ten. This entry is derived from a study of blood T cells in healthy people across ages. The CDR3 consists of 15 residues. Trimming cost V 1 base and J 6 bases, with 16 bases left between them. Germline CDR1 and CDR2: DFQATT and SNEGSKA (reference sequence).

The sequence derives from a woman of 80 years or more in good health. The chain employs TRBV20-1 and TRBJ2-4; the D gene is possibly TRBD2 (6 bases). What was sequenced was blood. The CDR3 sequence is CSARGLGDGGNIQYF. In DNA form, the CDR3 reads TGCAGTGCTAGAGGGTTGGGGGACGGGGGAAACATTCAGTACTTC.